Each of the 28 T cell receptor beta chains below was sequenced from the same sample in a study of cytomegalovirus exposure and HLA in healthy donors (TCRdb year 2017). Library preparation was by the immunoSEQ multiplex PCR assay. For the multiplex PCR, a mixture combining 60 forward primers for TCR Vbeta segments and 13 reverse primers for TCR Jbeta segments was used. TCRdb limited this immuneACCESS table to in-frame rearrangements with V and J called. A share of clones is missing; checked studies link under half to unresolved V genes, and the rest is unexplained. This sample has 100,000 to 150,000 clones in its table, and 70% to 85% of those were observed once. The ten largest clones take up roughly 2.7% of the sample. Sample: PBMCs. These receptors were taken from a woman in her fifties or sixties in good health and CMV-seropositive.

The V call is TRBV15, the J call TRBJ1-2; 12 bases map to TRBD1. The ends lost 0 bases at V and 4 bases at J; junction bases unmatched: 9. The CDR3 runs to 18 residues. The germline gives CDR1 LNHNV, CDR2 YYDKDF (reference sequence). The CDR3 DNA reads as TGTGCCACCAGCAGAGATCGTGGGACAGGGGGCGTCGGCTATGGCTACACCTTC. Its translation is CATSRDRGTGGVGYGYTF.

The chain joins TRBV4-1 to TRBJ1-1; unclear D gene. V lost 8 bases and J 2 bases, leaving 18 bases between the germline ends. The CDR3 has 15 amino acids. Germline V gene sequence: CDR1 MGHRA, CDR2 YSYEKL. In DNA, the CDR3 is TGCGCCAGCGGAAACCTCGCGGCTGGTAACACTGAAGCTTTCTTT. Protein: CASGNLAAGNTEAFF.

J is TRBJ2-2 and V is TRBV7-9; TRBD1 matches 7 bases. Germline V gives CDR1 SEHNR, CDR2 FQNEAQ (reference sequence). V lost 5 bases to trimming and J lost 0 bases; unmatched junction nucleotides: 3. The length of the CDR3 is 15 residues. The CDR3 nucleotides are TGTGCCAGCAGCCCCGACAGGGCGAACACCGGGGAGCTGTTTTTT. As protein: CASSPDRANTGELFF.

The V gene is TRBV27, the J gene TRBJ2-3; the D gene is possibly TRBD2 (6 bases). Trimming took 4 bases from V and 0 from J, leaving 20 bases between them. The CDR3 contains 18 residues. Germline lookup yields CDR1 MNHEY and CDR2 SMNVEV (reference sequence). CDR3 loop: CASSSGDAAHSSTDTQYF. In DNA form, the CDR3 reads TGTGCCAGCAGTTCGGGGGACGCGGCCCATTCTAGCACAGATACGCAGTATTTT.

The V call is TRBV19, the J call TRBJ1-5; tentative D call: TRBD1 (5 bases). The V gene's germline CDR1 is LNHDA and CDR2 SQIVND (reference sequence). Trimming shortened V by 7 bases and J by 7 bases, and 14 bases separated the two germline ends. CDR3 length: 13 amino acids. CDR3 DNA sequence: TGTGCCAGTACCAAGGGGCCATGGCAGCCCCAGCATTTT. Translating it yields CASTKGPWQPQHF.

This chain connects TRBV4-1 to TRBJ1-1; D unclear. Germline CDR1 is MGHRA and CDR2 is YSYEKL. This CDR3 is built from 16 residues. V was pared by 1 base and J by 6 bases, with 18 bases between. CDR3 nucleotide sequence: TGCGCCAGCAGCCAAGGAGAGATTCTCCCCCGTCCTGAAGCTTTCTTT. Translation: CASSQGEILPRPEAFF.

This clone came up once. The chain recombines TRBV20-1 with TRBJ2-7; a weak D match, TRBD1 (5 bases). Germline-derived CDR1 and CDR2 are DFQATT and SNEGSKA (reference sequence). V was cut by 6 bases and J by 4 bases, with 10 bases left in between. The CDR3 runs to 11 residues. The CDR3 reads CSATRVYEQYF. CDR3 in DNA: TGCAGTGCCACCAGGGTGTACGAGCAGTACTTC.

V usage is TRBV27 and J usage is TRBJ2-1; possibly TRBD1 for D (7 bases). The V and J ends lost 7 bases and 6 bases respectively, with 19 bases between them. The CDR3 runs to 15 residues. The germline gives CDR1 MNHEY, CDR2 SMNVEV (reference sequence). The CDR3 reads CASTGGGGKINEQFF. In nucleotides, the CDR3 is TGTGCCAGCACCGGAGGGGGCGGTAAAATCAATGAGCAGTTCTTC.

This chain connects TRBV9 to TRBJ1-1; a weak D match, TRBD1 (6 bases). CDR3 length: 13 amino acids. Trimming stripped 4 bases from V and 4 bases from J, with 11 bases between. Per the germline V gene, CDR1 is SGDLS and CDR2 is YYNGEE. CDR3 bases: TGTGCCAGCAGCACTACAGGGTTCACTGAAGCTTTCTTT. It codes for CASSTTGFTEAFF.

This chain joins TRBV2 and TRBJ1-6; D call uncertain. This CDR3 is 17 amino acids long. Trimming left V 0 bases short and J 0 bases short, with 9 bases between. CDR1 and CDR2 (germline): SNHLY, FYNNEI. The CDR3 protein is CASSEALAGSYNSPLHF. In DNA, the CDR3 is TGTGCCAGCAGTGAAGCGCTTGCAGGCTCCTATAATTCACCCCTCCACTTT.

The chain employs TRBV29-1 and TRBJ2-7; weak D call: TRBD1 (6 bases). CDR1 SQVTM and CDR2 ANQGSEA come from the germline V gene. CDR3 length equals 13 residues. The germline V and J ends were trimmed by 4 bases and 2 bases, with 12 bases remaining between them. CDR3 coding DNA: TGCAGCGTTGTGGGGACACTTACCTACGAGCAGTACTTC. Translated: CSVVGTLTYEQYF.

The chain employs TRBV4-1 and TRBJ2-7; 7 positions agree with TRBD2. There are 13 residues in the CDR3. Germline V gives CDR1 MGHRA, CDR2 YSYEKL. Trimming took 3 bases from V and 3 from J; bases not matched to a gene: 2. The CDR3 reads CASSQAGVYEQYF. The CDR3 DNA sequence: TGCGCCAGCAGCCAGGCGGGGGTCTACGAGCAGTACTTC.

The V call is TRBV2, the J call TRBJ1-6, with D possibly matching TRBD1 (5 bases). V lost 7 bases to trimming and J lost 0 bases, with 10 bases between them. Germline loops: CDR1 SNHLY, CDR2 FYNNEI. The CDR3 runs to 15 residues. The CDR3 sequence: CASMADSSYNSPLHF. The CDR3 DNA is TGTGCCAGCATGGCCGACAGCTCCTATAATTCACCCCTCCACTTT.

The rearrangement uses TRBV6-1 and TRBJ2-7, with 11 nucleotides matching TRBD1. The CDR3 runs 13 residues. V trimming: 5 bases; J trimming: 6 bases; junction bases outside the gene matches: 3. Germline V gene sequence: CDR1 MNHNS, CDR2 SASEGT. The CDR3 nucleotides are TGTGCCAGCAGTTCCGGGACAGGGGGCGAGCAGTACTTC. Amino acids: CASSSGTGGEQYF.

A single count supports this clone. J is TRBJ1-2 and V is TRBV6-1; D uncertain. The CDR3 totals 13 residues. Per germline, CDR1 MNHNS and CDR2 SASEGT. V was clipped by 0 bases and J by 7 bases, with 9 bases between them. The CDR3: CASSEAWGVGYTF. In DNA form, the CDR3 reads TGTGCCAGCAGTGAAGCGTGGGGAGTTGGCTACACCTTC.

CDR3 amino acids: CASSSGQVEQFF. The CDR3 bases are TGTGCCAGCAGCTCTGGACAGGTAGAGCAGTTCTTC. This chain uses TRBV7-9 with TRBJ2-1, with TRBD1 matching over 7 bases. V was clipped by 4 bases and J by 10 bases; unmatched bases: 4. This CDR3 spans 12 amino acids. CDR1 and CDR2 (germline): SEHNR, FQNEAQ (reference sequence).

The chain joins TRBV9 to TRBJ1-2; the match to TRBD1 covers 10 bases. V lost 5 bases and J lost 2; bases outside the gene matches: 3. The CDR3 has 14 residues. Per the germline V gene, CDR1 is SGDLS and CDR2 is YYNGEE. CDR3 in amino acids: CASRVGQGNYGYTF. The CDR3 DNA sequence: TGTGCCAGCAGGGTGGGACAGGGGAACTATGGCTACACCTTC.

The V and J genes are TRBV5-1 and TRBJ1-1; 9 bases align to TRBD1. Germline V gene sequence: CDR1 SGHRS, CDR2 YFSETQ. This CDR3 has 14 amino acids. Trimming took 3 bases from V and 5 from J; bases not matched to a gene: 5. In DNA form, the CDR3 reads TGCGCCAGCAGCTCACAGGGGGCGCAAACTGAAGCTTTCTTT. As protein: CASSSQGAQTEAFF.

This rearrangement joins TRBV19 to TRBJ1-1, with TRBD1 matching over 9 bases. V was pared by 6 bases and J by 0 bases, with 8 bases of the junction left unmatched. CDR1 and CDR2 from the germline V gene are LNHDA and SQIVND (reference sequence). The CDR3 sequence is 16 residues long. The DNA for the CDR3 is TGTGCCAGTAGGGTGGACAGGGGAGGACTGAACACTGAAGCTTTCTTT. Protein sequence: CASRVDRGGLNTEAFF.

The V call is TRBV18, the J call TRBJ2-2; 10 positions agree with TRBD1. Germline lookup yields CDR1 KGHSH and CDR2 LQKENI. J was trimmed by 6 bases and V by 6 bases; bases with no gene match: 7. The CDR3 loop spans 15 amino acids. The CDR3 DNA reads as TGTGCCAGCTCGCCCGGGACAGGGGCCTCCGGGGAGCTGTTTTTT. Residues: CASSPGTGASGELFF.

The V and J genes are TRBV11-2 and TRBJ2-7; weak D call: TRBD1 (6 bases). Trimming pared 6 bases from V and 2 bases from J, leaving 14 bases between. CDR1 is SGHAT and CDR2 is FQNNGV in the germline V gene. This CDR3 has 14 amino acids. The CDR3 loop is CASRSQGLPYEQYF. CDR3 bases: TGTGCCAGCAGGTCACAGGGTTTACCCTACGAGCAGTACTTC.

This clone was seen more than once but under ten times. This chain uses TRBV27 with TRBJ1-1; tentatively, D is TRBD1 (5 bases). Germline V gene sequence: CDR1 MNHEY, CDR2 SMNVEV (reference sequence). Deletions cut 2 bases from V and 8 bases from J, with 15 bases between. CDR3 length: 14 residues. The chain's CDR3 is CASSLVSRWTEAFF. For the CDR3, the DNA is TGTGCCAGCAGTTTAGTATCACGTTGGACAGAAGCTTTCTTT.

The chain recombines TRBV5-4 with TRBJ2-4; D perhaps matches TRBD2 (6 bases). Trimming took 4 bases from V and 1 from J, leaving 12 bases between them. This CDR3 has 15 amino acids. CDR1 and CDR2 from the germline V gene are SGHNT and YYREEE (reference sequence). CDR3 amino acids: CASSLPGRAKNIQYF. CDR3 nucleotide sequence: TGTGCCAGCAGCCTACCAGGGAGGGCCAAAAACATTCAGTACTTC.

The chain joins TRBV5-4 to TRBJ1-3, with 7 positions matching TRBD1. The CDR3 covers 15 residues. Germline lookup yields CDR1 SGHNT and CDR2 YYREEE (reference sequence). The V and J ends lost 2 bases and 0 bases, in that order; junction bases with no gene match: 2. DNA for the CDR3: TGTGCCAGCAGCTTTACAGGGGTCTCTGGAAACACCATATATTTT. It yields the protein CASSFTGVSGNTIYF.

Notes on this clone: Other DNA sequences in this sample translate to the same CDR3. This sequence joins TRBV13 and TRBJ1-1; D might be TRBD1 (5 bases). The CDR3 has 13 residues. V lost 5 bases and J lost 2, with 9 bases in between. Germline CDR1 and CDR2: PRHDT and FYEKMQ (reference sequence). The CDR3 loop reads CASSLTGNTEAFF. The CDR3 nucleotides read TGTGCCAGCAGCCTCACAGGTAACACTGAAGCTTTCTTT.

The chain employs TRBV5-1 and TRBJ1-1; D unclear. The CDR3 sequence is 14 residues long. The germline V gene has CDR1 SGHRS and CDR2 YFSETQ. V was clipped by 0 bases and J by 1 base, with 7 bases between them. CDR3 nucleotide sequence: TGCGCCAGCAGCTTGGACCGCGCGAACACTGAAGCTTTCTTT. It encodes CASSLDRANTEAFF.

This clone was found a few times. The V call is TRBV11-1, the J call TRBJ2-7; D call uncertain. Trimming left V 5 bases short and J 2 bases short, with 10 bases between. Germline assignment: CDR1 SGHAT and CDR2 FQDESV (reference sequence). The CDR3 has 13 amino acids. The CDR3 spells CASSPPLTYEQYF. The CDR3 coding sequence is TGTGCCAGCAGCCCCCCGTTAACCTACGAGCAGTACTTC.

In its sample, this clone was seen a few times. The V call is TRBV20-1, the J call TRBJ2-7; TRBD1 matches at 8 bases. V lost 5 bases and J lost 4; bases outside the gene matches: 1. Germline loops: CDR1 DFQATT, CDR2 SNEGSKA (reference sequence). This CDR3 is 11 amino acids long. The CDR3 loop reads CSADRGYEQYF. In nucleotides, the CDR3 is TGCAGTGCTGACAGGGGATACGAGCAGTACTTC.